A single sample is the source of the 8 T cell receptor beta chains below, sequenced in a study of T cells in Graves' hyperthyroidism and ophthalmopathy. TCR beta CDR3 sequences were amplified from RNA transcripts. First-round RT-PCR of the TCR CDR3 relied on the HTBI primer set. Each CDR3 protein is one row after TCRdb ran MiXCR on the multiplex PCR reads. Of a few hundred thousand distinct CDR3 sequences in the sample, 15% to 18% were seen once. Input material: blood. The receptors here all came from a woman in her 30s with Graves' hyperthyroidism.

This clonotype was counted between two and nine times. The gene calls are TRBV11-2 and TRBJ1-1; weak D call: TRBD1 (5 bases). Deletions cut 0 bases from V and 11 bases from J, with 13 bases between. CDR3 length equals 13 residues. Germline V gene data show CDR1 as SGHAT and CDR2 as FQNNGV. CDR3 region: CASSLEGLSLAFF. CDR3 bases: TGTGCCAGCAGCTTAGAGGGGCTGAGCCTCGCTTTCTTT.

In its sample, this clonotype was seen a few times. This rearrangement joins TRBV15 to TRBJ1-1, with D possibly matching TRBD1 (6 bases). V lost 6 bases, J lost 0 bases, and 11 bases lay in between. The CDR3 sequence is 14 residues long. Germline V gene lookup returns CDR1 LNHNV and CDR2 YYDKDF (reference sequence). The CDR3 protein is CATSRDTMNTEAFF. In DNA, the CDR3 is TGTGCCACCAGTAGGGACACCATGAACACTGAAGCTTTCTTT.

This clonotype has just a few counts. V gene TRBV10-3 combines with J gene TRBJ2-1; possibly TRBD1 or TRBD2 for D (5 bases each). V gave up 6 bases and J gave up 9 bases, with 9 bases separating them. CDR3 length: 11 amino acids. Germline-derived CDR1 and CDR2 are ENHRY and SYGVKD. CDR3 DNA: TGTGCCATCAGCTGGGACCGTGAGCAGTTCTTC. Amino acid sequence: CAISWDREQFF.

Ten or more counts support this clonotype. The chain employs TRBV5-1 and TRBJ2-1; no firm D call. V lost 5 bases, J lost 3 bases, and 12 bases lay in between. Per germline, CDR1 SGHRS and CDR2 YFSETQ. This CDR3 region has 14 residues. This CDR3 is CASRARDLYNEQFF. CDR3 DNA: TGCGCCAGCAGGGCTAGGGATCTCTACAATGAGCAGTTCTTC.

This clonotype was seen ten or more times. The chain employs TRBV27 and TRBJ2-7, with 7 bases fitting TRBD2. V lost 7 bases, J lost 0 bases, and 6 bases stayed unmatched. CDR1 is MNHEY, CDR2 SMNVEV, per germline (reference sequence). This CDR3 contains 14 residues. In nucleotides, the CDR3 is TGTGCCAGCAAGCTAGCGGCAGTCTCCTACGAGCAGTACTTC. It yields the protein CASKLAAVSYEQYF.

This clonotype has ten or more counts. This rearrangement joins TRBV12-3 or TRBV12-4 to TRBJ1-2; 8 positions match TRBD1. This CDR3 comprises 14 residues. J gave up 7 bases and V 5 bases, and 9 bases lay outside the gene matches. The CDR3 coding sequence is TGTGCCAGCAGTCATGGACAGGGTATTTCTGGCTACACCTTC. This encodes CASSHGQGISGYTF.

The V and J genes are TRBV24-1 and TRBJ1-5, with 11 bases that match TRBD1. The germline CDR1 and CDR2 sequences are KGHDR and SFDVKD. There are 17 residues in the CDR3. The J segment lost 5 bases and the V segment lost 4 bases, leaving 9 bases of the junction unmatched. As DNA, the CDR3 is TGTGCCACCAGTGACCGATCTGGACAGGGGGCAGATCAGCCCCAGCATTTT. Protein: CATSDRSGQGADQPQHF.

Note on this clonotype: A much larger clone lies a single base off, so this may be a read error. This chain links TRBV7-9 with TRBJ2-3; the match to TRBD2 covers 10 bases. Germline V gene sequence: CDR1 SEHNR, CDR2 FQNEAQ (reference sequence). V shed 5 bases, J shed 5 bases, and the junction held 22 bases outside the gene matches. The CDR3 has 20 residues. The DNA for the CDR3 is TGTGCCAGCAGCCCGAGAAACAGCCTAGCGGGAGAGGTACCGATAGATACGCAGTATTTT. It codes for CASSPRNSLAGEVPIDTQYF.